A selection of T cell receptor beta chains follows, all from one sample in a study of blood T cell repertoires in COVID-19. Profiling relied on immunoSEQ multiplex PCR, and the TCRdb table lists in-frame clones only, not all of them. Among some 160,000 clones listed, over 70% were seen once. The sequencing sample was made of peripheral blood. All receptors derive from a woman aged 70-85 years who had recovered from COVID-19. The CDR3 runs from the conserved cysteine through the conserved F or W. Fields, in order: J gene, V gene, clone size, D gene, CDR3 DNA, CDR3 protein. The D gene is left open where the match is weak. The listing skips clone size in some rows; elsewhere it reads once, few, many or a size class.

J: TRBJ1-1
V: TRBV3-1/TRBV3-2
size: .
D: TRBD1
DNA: TGTGCCAGCAGCCAAGAGGGGACAGGGGGCGAAGCTTTCTTT
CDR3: CASSQEGTGGEAFF

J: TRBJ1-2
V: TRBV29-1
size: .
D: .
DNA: TGCAGCGTTGGGGCGGGCTATGGCTACACCTTC
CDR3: CSVGAGYGYTF

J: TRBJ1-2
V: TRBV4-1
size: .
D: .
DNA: TGCGCCAGCAGCCAAGACCTCTATGGCTACACCTTC
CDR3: CASSQDLYGYTF

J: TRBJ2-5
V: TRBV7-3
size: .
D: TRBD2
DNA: TGTGCCAGCAGCTTAAACCCTAGCGGGGCGGGGGAGACCCAGTACTTC
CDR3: CASSLNPSGAGETQYF

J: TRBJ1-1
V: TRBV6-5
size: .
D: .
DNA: TGTGCCAGCAGGGCCTCCAGGGCTGAAGCTTTCTTT
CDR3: CASRASRAEAFF

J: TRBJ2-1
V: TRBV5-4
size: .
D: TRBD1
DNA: TGTGCCAGCAGCTTGCAGGGGGCTCAAGAGCAGTTCTTC
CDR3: CASSLQGAQEQFF

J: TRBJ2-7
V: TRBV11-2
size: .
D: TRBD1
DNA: TGTGCCAGCAGCTTAGTTCTGGGGACAGGGGCCTACGAGCAGTACTTC
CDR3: CASSLVLGTGAYEQYF

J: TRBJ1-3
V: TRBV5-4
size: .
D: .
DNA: TGTGCCAGCAGCCCAACAGGTACTGGAAACACCATATATTTT
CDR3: CASSPTGTGNTIYF

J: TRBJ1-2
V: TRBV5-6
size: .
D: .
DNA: TGTGCCAGCAGCAACCCCTGGGAGGGGAACTATGGCTACACCTTC
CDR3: CASSNPWEGNYGYTF

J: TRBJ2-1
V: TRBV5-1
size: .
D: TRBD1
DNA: TGCGCCAGCAGCGTACAGGGGAACAATGAGCAGTTCTTC
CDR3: CASSVQGNNEQFF

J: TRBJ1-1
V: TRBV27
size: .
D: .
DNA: TGTGCCAGCAGTTCTCCGGCAGGGTTGAACACTGAAGCTTTCTTT
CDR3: CASSSPAGLNTEAFF

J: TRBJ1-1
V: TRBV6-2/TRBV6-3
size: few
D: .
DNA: TGTGCCAGCAGCCGACCTGCTTGGGCCACTGAAGCTTTCTTT
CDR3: CASSRPAWATEAFF

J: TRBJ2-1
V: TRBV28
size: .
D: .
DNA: TGTGCCAGCAGTTTTTGGGGCAGGGGCTACAATGAGCAGTTCTTC
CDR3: CASSFWGRGYNEQFF

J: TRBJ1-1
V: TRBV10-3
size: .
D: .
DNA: TGTGCCATCAGTGGGGGGGGCGAAGTCACTGAAGCTTTCTTT
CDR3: CAISGGGEVTEAFF

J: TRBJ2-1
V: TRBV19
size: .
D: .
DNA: TGTGCCAGTAGTATCCGCAGGGAGCAGTTCTTC
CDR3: CASSIRREQFF

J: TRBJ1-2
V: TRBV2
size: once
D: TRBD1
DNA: TGTGCCAGCAGCCCCGGACAGGGGAGGTTTAATTGGAATGGCTACACCTTC
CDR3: CASSPGQGRFNWNGYTF

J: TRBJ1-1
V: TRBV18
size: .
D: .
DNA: TGTGCCAGCTCCCCGGGGGGGAGCACTGAAGCTTTCTTT
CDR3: CASSPGGSTEAFF

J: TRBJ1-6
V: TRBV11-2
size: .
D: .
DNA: TGTGCCAGCAGCCGGGGCAGGGGCCCCGTGGGGGAATCACCCCTCCACTTT
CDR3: CASSRGRGPVGESPLHF

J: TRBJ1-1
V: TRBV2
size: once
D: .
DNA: TGTGCCAGCAGAGCACCGGGACGGGAGGCTTTCTTT
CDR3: CASRAPGREAFF

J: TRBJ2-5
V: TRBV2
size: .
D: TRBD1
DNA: TGTGCCACCGACAGGGAACAAGAGACCCAGTACTTC
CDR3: CATDREQETQYF

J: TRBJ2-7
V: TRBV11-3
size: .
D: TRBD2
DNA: TGTGCCAGCAGCATCGGGGGGAGCGGGAACTACGAGCAGTACTTC
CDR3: CASSIGGSGNYEQYF

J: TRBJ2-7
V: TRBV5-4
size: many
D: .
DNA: TGTGCCAGCAGCTTGGCCAGGGGATACGAGCAGTACTTC
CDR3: CASSLARGYEQYF